This T cell receptor beta chain is from a study of T-cell memory formation after mild COVID-19. Points from the study as a whole: The study found balanced CD4/CD8 in clones contracting day 15 to 85 and a CD4+ lean in later expanders.

Germline loops: CDR1 SGHRS, CDR2 YFSETQ. This CDR3 spans 15 amino acids. Deletions cut 0 bases from V and 7 bases from J, with 13 bases between. Each CDR3 protein is one row after TCRdb ran MiXCR on the 5' RACE reads. The repertoire has tens of thousands of distinct CDR3 sequences, about 12% of them found once; the top ten carry about 27%. Regarding this clonotype: Its antigen is not identified.

The chain joins TRBV5-1 to TRBJ1-4, with a weak D call TRBD1 (5 bases). The specimen sequenced was PBMCs or a T cell subset sorted from them (not recorded which). The source of this sequence is an adult woman who had mild COVID-19 (a few samples of this study predate the infection). Cell type and time point are not known. The CDR3 bases are TGCGCCAGCAGCTTGGAGACAGACAGCGGTGAAAAACTGTTTTTT. Amino acid sequence: CASSLETDSGEKLFF.